The 19 T cell receptor beta chains given below trace back to one sample, sequenced in a study of beta chain features in type 1 diabetes. Notes on the study in general: In every one of the four CD4+ subsets, TCRB CDR3s were moderately but significantly shorter in Type 1 diabetes patients.

Their specific antigens are unknown. The isolated RNA, all of it, was reverse transcribed, so expressed TCRB transcripts were what got sequenced. Assay: immunoSEQ multiplex PCR; the TCRdb copy retains only in-frame clones and omits some. The sample contains 150,000 to 200,000 clones, roughly 65% of which appear only once. The source material was naive CD4+ T cells from blood. These receptors all stem from a young man with type 1 diabetes.

The chain has TRBV29-1 and TRBJ1-2; no definite D call. The CDR3 spans 14 residues. From germline, CDR1 is SQVTM and CDR2 ANQGSEA. The V end was cut by 3 bases, the J end by 7 bases, with 18 bases between. As DNA, the CDR3 is TGCAGCGTTGATTCGGTGTGGTTAGCGGTTGGCTACACCTTC. It encodes CSVDSVWLAVGYTF.

The CDR3 spells CSVGQVVEQFF. The CDR3 nucleotides read TGCAGCGTCGGCCAGGTTGTTGAGCAGTTCTTC. The chain is built from TRBV29-1 and TRBJ2-1; D uncertain. Germline V lookup: CDR1 SQVTM, CDR2 ANQGSEA. This CDR3 is 11 amino acids long. Deletions cut 6 bases from V and 9 bases from J, with 12 bases between.

This clone was detected a few times. The chain uses TRBV6-5 and TRBJ2-5; 10 bases line up with TRBD1. This CDR3 is 16 amino acids long. Germline CDR1 MNHEY, CDR2 SVGAGI. V shed 2 bases, J shed 2 bases, and the junction held 5 bases outside the gene matches. In DNA, the CDR3 is TGTGCCAGCAGTTACGGGGACAGGGGCGATCAAGAGACCCAGTACTTC. Encoded protein: CASSYGDRGDQETQYF.

The chain recombines TRBV5-1 with TRBJ1-2, with no clear D. CDR1 and CDR2 from the germline V gene are SGHRS and YFSETQ. Trimming pared 4 bases from V and 7 bases from J, leaving 14 bases between. This CDR3 region has 13 residues. CDR3 bases: TGCGCCAGCAGCAACCCGGACTACCTTGGCTACACCTTC. Its translation: CASSNPDYLGYTF. Looking up the rest from reference TRBV5-1 and TRBJ1-2 gives the full variable domain: KAGVTQTPRYLIKTRGQQVTLSCSPISGHRSVSWYQQTPGQGLQFLFEYFSETQRNKGNFPGRFSGRQFSNSRSEMNVSTLELGDSALYLCASSNPDYLGYTFGSGTRLTVV.

The CDR3: CSVHTTGVYGYTF. CDR3 DNA sequence: TGCAGCGTTCATACGACGGGTGTTTATGGCTACACCTTC. The chain links TRBV29-1 to TRBJ1-2; no definite D call. V lost 5 bases, J lost 5 bases, and 15 bases lay in between. The CDR3 runs to 13 residues. The V gene's germline CDR1 is SQVTM and CDR2 ANQGSEA.

The chain recombines TRBV29-1 with TRBJ1-4; D gene ambiguous. In germline, CDR1 is SQVTM, CDR2 ANQGSEA. Trimming removed 4 bases from V and 2 bases from J, with 5 bases in between. The CDR3 has 12 amino acids. Written as DNA, the CDR3 is TGCAGCGTTGGGATTACTAATGAAAAACTGTTTTTT. Protein: CSVGITNEKLFF. Full variable domain (rest looked up from reference TRBV29-1 and TRBJ1-4): SAVISQKPSRDICQRGTSLTIQCQVDSQVTMMFWYRQQPGQSLTLIATANQGSEATYESGFVIDKFPISRPNLTFSTLTVSNMSPEDSSIYLCSVGITNEKLFFGSGTQLSVL.

This clone was recorded a few times. V and J are TRBV4-3 and TRBJ2-7; no clear D gene. Germline CDR1 reads LGHNA; CDR2 reads YSLEER. The CDR3 has 13 residues. Trimming pared 0 bases from V and 6 bases from J, leaving 9 bases between. This chain's CDR3 is CASSQDFVTEQYF. In DNA form, the CDR3 reads TGCGCCAGCAGCCAAGATTTCGTAACCGAGCAGTACTTC.

This clone was seen more than once but under ten times. V usage is TRBV4-3 and J usage is TRBJ2-2; 7 bases align to TRBD1. The germline gives CDR1 LGHNA, CDR2 YSLEER. The CDR3 covers 15 residues. V trimming: 1 base; J trimming: 7 bases; junction bases outside the gene matches: 6. CDR3 DNA: TGCGCCAGCAGCCAAGTGGGACAGCTTAGCGGGGAGCTGTTTTTT. This encodes CASSQVGQLSGELFF.

This chain uses TRBV5-1 with TRBJ2-1, with 7 bases that match TRBD2. The CDR3 spans 15 residues. With 2 bases clipped from V and 6 bases from J, the junction kept 8 bases outside the gene matches. The germline gives CDR1 SGHRS, CDR2 YFSETQ. The CDR3, as DNA: TGCGCCAGCAGCTTTAACGCGGGACTACTCAATGAGCAGTTCTTC. This translates into CASSFNAGLLNEQFF.

The rearrangement uses TRBV15 and TRBJ2-5; no definite D call. Per the germline V gene, CDR1 is LNHNV and CDR2 is YYDKDF (reference sequence). V shed 2 bases and J shed 2 bases, with 12 bases lying between them. The CDR3 contains 15 residues. The CDR3, as DNA: TGTGCCACCAGCAGACCGAAACCGTTACAAGAGACCCAGTACTTC. Encoded protein: CATSRPKPLQETQYF.

The gene calls are TRBV19 and TRBJ2-7; TRBD1 might be the D (6 bases). The germline V gene encodes CDR1 LNHDA and CDR2 SQIVND (reference sequence). The V end lost 8 bases, the J end lost 0 bases, and 8 bases lay between the germline ends. The CDR3 is 12 amino acids. CDR3 sequence reads: CASHRVSYEQYF. The CDR3 coding sequence is TGTGCCAGTCACAGGGTCTCCTACGAGCAGTACTTC.

This clone was detected only a few times. The chain joins TRBV14 to TRBJ2-7, with unresolved D. CDR1 is SGHDN, CDR2 FVKESK, per germline. CDR3 size: 13 residues. Trimming removed 0 bases from V and 4 bases from J, with 7 bases in between. The CDR3 spells CASSQDWGYEQYF. The CDR3 bases are TGTGCCAGCAGCCAAGATTGGGGTTACGAGCAGTACTTC.

V and J are TRBV15 and TRBJ1-1, with D possibly TRBD1 on 5 matching bases. The germline gives CDR1 LNHNV, CDR2 YYDKDF (reference sequence). The CDR3 contains 15 residues. The V gene lost 0 bases and the J gene lost 3 bases, with 11 bases spanning the gap. CDR3 nucleotides: TGTGCCACCAGCAGAGACCCGTCGGGGGACACTGAAGCTTTCTTT. Residues: CATSRDPSGDTEAFF. The whole variable domain, remainder taken from reference TRBV15 and TRBJ1-1, is DAMVIQNPRYQVTQFGKPVTLSCSQTLNHNVMYWYQQKSSQAPKLLFHYYDKDFNNEADTPDNFQSRRPNTSFCFLDIRSPGLGDTAMYLCATSRDPSGDTEAFFGQGTRLTVV.

The V gene is TRBV5-1, the J gene TRBJ2-7; D possibly corresponds to TRBD2 (5 bases). V was clipped by 1 base and J by 3 bases, with 14 bases between them. This CDR3 region has 15 residues. CDR1 is SGHRS, CDR2 YFSETQ, per germline. The CDR3: CASSLLSGVIYEQYF. The DNA of the CDR3 is TGCGCCAGCAGCTTGCTTTCCGGGGTTATCTACGAGCAGTACTTC.

The rearrangement joins TRBV28 to TRBJ2-4; 7 nucleotides align to TRBD1. Germline V gene sequence: CDR1 MDHEN, CDR2 SYDVKM. The trim removed 6 bases at V and 7 bases at J, leaving 15 bases unmatched. The length of the CDR3 is 16 residues. The CDR3 loop reads CASRTPRTGFGNIQYF. CDR3 DNA sequence: TGTGCCAGCAGGACTCCCCGGACAGGCTTCGGGAACATTCAGTACTTC.

This clone was counted a few times. J is TRBJ2-1 and V is TRBV6-5; D not certain. CDR1 and CDR2 from the germline V gene are MNHEY and SVGAGI. V lost 6 bases to trimming and J lost 7 bases, with 10 bases between them. This CDR3 contains 12 residues. CDR3 bases: TGTGCCAGCAGCCAGGCGAGGAATGAGCAGTTCTTC. Residues: CASSQARNEQFF.

This chain connects TRBV1 to TRBJ1-5; the table's D gene call, TRBD1, was not cross checked with the DNA. TRBV1 constitutes a pseudogene. This CDR3 spans 14 amino acids. The CDR3 sequence is CTSSQEQGIQPQHF. DNA of the CDR3: TGCACCAGCAGCCAAGAACAGGGAATCCAGCCCCAGCATTTT.

This sequence joins TRBV29-1 and TRBJ1-2, with TRBD1 identical over 8 bases. The germline V gene has CDR1 SQVTM and CDR2 ANQGSEA. The CDR3 contains 12 residues. V dropped 7 bases and J dropped 8; count of bases not matched to a gene: 9. CDR3 sequence reads: CSDTRAGGGYTF. As DNA, the CDR3 is TGCAGCGACACCCGGGCAGGGGGCGGCTACACCTTC.

This chain connects TRBV5-4 to TRBJ2-4; TRBD1 aligns across 10 bases. The CDR3 extends over 16 amino acids. V lost 1 base to trimming and J lost 4 bases; unmatched junction nucleotides: 5. Germline CDR1 is SGHNT and CDR2 is YYREEE (reference sequence). CDR3 sequence (DNA): TGTGCCAGCAGCTTGACCGGGACAGGGGCGAAAAACATTCAGTACTTC. Amino acid sequence: CASSLTGTGAKNIQYF.